This entry lists 32 T cell receptor beta chains sequenced from one sample in a study of shared clonotypes between healthy human individuals. The method was immunoSEQ multiplex PCR; TCRdb's version includes in-frame clones alone and lacks a portion of them. The profile shows 2 million to 2.5 million clones, approximately 93% of them singletons. Sequenced sample: naive CD4+ T cells from PBMCs. Subset indicated: CD45RA+ positively selected. All receptors come from a man in his late teens or twenties in good health. Some clones in this sample may be carry-over from other donors' samples.

Turning to this clone: Other DNA sequences in the sample encode the same CDR3. J is TRBJ2-5 and V is TRBV2; D not certain. Germline V gives CDR1 SNHLY, CDR2 FYNNEI. This CDR3 region has 12 residues. The V end was cut by 5 bases, the J end by 0 bases, with 4 bases between. Here the CDR3 reads CASSLYQETQYF. The DNA for the CDR3 is TGTGCCAGCAGTCTGTACCAAGAGACCCAGTACTTC.

The rearrangement joins TRBV11-2 to TRBJ2-7; 9 bases agree with TRBD1. The CDR3 runs 17 residues. The germline CDR1 and CDR2 sequences are SGHAT and FQNNGV. Losses at the gene ends were 5 bases for V and 6 bases for J; bases not matched to a gene: 17. CDR3 DNA: TGTGCCAGCAGCACACCCGGGACAGGGTTTATCGGTAGCGAGCAGTACTTC. Translation gives CASSTPGTGFIGSEQYF.

The chain couples TRBV19 to TRBJ2-2; D call uncertain. This CDR3 has 14 amino acids. V lost 8 bases and J lost 0, with 10 bases in between. Germline CDR1 is LNHDA and CDR2 is SQIVND (reference sequence). The CDR3 loop is CASHWGSNTGELFF. CDR3 sequence (DNA): TGTGCCAGTCATTGGGGTTCGAACACCGGGGAGCTGTTTTTT.

The chain joins TRBV5-6 to TRBJ2-6; D is perhaps TRBD1 or TRBD2 (5 bases each). The CDR3 extends over 16 amino acids. The V gene's germline CDR1 is SGHDT and CDR2 YYEEEE. V lost 0 bases and J 0 bases, leaving 7 bases between the germline ends. CDR3 bases: TGTGCCAGCAGCTTGGCCGGGGCCTCTGGGGCCAACGTCCTGACTTTC. It is translated as CASSLAGASGANVLTF.

This chain joins TRBV7-9 and TRBJ1-1, with TRBD1 matching over 9 bases. Losses at the gene ends were 4 bases for V and 4 bases for J; bases not matched to a gene: 13. The length of the CDR3 is 17 residues. Germline loops: CDR1 SEHNR, CDR2 FQNEAQ (reference sequence). CDR3 in amino acids: CASSSIPGQGSVTEAFF. CDR3 DNA: TGTGCCAGCAGCTCAATCCCGGGACAGGGCTCGGTCACTGAAGCTTTCTTT.

The chain combines TRBV12-5 with TRBJ1-1; tentative D call: TRBD1 (6 bases). The CDR3 runs 17 residues. Germline loops: CDR1 LGHNT, CDR2 FRNRAP. V was cut by 0 bases and J by 4 bases, with 18 bases left in between. The CDR3 reads CASGLVLGGLGGTEAFF. DNA of the CDR3: TGTGCTAGTGGTTTGGTTTTGGGGGGCCTAGGTGGCACTGAAGCTTTCTTT.

Comment on this clone: Other DNA sequences within the sample encode an identical CDR3. The rearrangement joins TRBV7-6 to TRBJ2-7; D remains unclear. The CDR3 consists of 14 residues. The ends were cut back, 0 bases at V and 2 bases at J, with 8 bases in the middle. The germline gives CDR1 SGHVS, CDR2 FNYEAQ. DNA of the CDR3: TGTGCCAGCAGCTTAGCCGCTTCTGCCTACGAGCAGTACTTC. Translated: CASSLAASAYEQYF.

The genes are TRBV20-1 and TRBJ2-1; D unresolved. Germline V gives CDR1 DFQATT, CDR2 SNEGSKA (reference sequence). The germline V and J ends were trimmed by 5 bases and 13 bases, with 15 bases remaining between them. There are 11 residues in the CDR3. The CDR3 DNA reads TGCAGTGCTGAACGGGCCTTGGATCAGTTCTTC. Translated: CSAERALDQFF.

The chain couples TRBV9 to TRBJ2-1, with D perhaps TRBD1 (5 bases). Between the trimmed V and J ends, which lost 4 bases and 4 bases, there was a span of 15 bases. Germline V gene lookup returns CDR1 SGDLS and CDR2 YYNGEE. CDR3 length: 15 residues. This CDR3 is CASSPTGRAYNEQFF. The CDR3 DNA sequence: TGTGCCAGCAGCCCCACCGGCAGGGCGTACAATGAGCAGTTCTTC.

The rearrangement joins TRBV5-1 to TRBJ2-2; D uncertain. V lost 0 bases to trimming and J lost 0 bases, with 12 bases between them. Germline V gives CDR1 SGHRS, CDR2 YFSETQ. This CDR3 has 17 residues. CDR3 DNA sequence: TGCGCCAGCAGCTTGGGTGTAGCTGGTCCGAACACCGGGGAGCTGTTTTTT. Its protein product is CASSLGVAGPNTGELFF.

This chain links TRBV25-1 with TRBJ2-5, with D possibly TRBD2 on 6 matching bases. V was trimmed by 5 bases and J by 1 base, leaving 17 bases between them. The germline V gene encodes CDR1 MGHDK and CDR2 SYGVNS. The CDR3 is made up of 16 amino acids. CDR3 nucleotide sequence: TGTGCCAGCAGTCTTTCTGGGGGGAGTCGCCAAGAGACCCAGTACTTC. It is translated as CASSLSGGSRQETQYF.

The chain is built from TRBV7-2 and TRBJ2-5; TRBD2 aligns across 10 bases. This CDR3 spans 16 amino acids. Germline V gene data show CDR1 as SGHTA and CDR2 as FQGNSA. The V and J ends lost 5 bases and 2 bases, in that order; junction bases with no gene match: 8. CDR3 in DNA: TGTGCCAGCAGCCCGGGAGGACTAGCGGAGCAAGAGACCCAGTACTTC. Its protein product is CASSPGGLAEQETQYF. Combining the CDR3 with reference TRBV7-2 and TRBJ2-5 gives the whole variable domain GAGVSQSPSNKVTEKGKDVELRCDPISGHTALYWYRQSLGQGLEFLIYFQGNSAPDKSGLPSDRFSAERTGGSVSTLTIQRTQQEDSAVYLCASSPGGLAEQETQYFGPGTRLLVL.

The J gene is TRBJ2-3, the V gene TRBV5-1; D is undetermined. This CDR3 is built from 10 residues. V was shortened by 9 bases and J by 2 bases, with 4 bases between the two germline ends. From germline, CDR1 is SGHRS and CDR2 YFSETQ. CDR3 bases: TGCGCCATTACCACAGATACGCAGTATTTT. Encoded protein: CAITTDTQYF.

The chain joins TRBV4-1 to TRBJ2-5, with TRBD1 as a possible D gene (6 bases). Trimming removed 1 base from V and 5 bases from J, with 20 bases in between. The CDR3 covers 17 residues. CDR1 and CDR2 (germline): MGHRA, YSYEKL. The CDR3 DNA reads as TGCGCCAGCAGCCAAGTGGGCAGGAGTCCGAGGGGGGAGACCCAGTACTTC. Translating it yields CASSQVGRSPRGETQYF.

Remarks on this clone: Other DNA variants within this sample encode the same CDR3. J is TRBJ2-1 and V is TRBV9, with 9 bases that match TRBD2. Germline-derived CDR1 and CDR2 are SGDLS and YYNGEE. The CDR3 sequence is 15 residues long. V was clipped by 4 bases and J by 2 bases; unmatched bases: 4. The CDR3 DNA reads TGTGCCAGCAGCCCGCGGGAGGGCGCCTACAATGAGCAGTTCTTC. It encodes CASSPREGAYNEQFF.

The chain has TRBV5-1 and TRBJ2-5; 9 nucleotides align to TRBD1. The CDR3 is 15 amino acids. V trimming: 4 bases; J trimming: 1 base; junction bases outside the gene matches: 5. CDR1 is SGHRS and CDR2 is YFSETQ in the germline V gene. The CDR3: CASSGTGSVQETQYF. CDR3 coding DNA: TGCGCCAGCAGCGGGACAGGGTCTGTCCAAGAGACCCAGTACTTC.

The CDR3 loop reads CASSLGGVPEAFF. The CDR3 DNA sequence: TGTGCCAGCAGTTTAGGGGGGGTCCCTGAAGCTTTCTTT. This rearrangement joins TRBV27 to TRBJ1-1, with D perhaps matching TRBD1 (5 bases). CDR1 and CDR2 from the germline V gene are MNHEY and SMNVEV (reference sequence). V was cut by 2 bases and J by 6 bases, with 10 bases left in between. This CDR3 has 13 residues.

V is TRBV6-4 and J is TRBJ2-1; TRBD2 agrees at 8 bases. Unmatched junction bases numbered 8, after V lost 0 bases and J lost 10 bases. This CDR3 is built from 15 residues. Germline lookup yields CDR1 MRHNA and CDR2 SNTAGT. As DNA, the CDR3 is TGTGCCAGCAGTGACTCAGCTAGCGGGCGCAGGGAGCAGTTCTTC. It codes for CASSDSASGRREQFF.

V and J are TRBV7-2 and TRBJ2-1; 13 nucleotides line up with TRBD2. V was pared by 2 bases and J by 8 bases, with 6 bases of the junction left unmatched. Germline lookup yields CDR1 SGHTA and CDR2 FQGNSA. The CDR3 is made up of 16 amino acids. The CDR3 reads CASSLRGTSGIDEQFF. DNA of the CDR3: TGTGCCAGCAGCTTACGTGGGACTAGCGGGATCGATGAGCAGTTCTTC. Supplemented by reference TRBV7-2 and TRBJ2-1, the full variable domain reads GAGVSQSPSNKVTEKGKDVELRCDPISGHTALYWYRQSLGQGLEFLIYFQGNSAPDKSGLPSDRFSAERTGGSVSTLTIQRTQQEDSAVYLCASSLRGTSGIDEQFFGPGTRLTVL.

The rearrangement links TRBV6-5 to TRBJ2-3; D assignment may be TRBD1 or TRBD2 (5 bases each). From germline, CDR1 is MNHEY and CDR2 SVGAGI. The CDR3 has 15 residues. V lost 0 bases and J lost 2, with 9 bases in between. The chain's CDR3 is CASSYSPGTTDTQYF. The CDR3 coding sequence is TGTGCCAGCAGTTACTCGCCAGGGACCACAGATACGCAGTATTTT.

With regard to this clone: The same CDR3 can be traced to other DNA sequences in this sample. The gene calls are TRBV5-1 and TRBJ2-5, with D possibly being TRBD1 (6 bases). This CDR3 contains 15 residues. Germline V CDR1 and CDR2: SGHRS, YFSETQ. The germline V and J ends were trimmed by 0 bases and 1 base, with 10 bases remaining between them. The CDR3 sequence: CASSLAGTPQETQYF. CDR3 bases: TGCGCCAGCAGCTTGGCCGGGACACCCCAAGAGACCCAGTACTTC.

V and J are TRBV29-1 and TRBJ2-1; 8 bases line up with TRBD1. The CDR3 sequence is 15 residues long. The V gene end was trimmed by 7 bases and the J gene end by 3 bases; junction bases not matched to a gene: 11. Germline CDR1 reads SQVTM; CDR2 reads ANQGSEA. CDR3 sequence reads: CSAETTGGNYNEQFF. The CDR3 region has the DNA TGCAGCGCCGAGACCACAGGGGGTAACTACAATGAGCAGTTCTTC.

The chain combines TRBV6-5 with TRBJ2-7; 10 bases line up with TRBD1. Unmatched junction bases numbered 5, after V lost 2 bases and J lost 4 bases. The CDR3 covers 15 residues. Germline CDR1 and CDR2: MNHEY and SVGAGI. The CDR3 DNA follows: TGTGCCAGCAGTTACGCGGGACAGGGGATATACGAGCAGTACTTC. This encodes CASSYAGQGIYEQYF.

This clone was observed once. The chain links TRBV28 to TRBJ2-2; TRBD1 or TRBD2 may be the D gene (5 bases each). The germline V and J ends were trimmed by 2 bases and 4 bases, with 17 bases remaining between them. The CDR3 is made up of 17 amino acids. CDR1 is MDHEN, CDR2 SYDVKM, per germline. The CDR3 spells CASSLGAGPGSTGELFF. The CDR3 bases are TGTGCCAGCAGTTTAGGGGCGGGCCCGGGGAGCACCGGGGAGCTGTTTTTT.

On this clone itself: Different DNA sequences within this sample yield the same CDR3. The V and J genes are TRBV19 and TRBJ2-5; D unresolved. The CDR3 is made up of 12 amino acids. Looked up from germline, CDR1 is LNHDA and CDR2 is SQIVND (reference sequence). V lost 3 bases, J lost 1 base, and 3 bases lay in between. The CDR3 loop is CASSIGQETQYF. The CDR3 DNA sequence: TGTGCCAGTAGTATCGGCCAAGAGACCCAGTACTTC.

This clone was recorded once. The chain employs TRBV29-1 and TRBJ2-1; no firm D call. CDR3 size: 14 residues. Germline lookup yields CDR1 SQVTM and CDR2 ANQGSEA. The V end lost 6 bases, the J end lost 7 bases, and 19 bases lay between the germline ends. The CDR3 sequence: CSVIDSAARNEQFF. The CDR3 DNA follows: TGCAGCGTCATCGACTCCGCAGCCAGGAATGAGCAGTTCTTC.

This CDR3 is CATSTTQTKPQHF. The CDR3 coding sequence is TGTGCCACCAGCACCACGCAGACTAAGCCCCAGCATTTT. The chain joins TRBV15 to TRBJ1-5; D gene uncertain. The CDR3 loop spans 13 amino acids. The V gene's germline CDR1 is LNHNV and CDR2 YYDKDF (reference sequence). V lost 4 bases to trimming and J lost 8 bases, with 12 bases between them.

The chain couples TRBV28 to TRBJ2-1; D may be TRBD2 (7 bases). Looked up from germline, CDR1 is MDHEN and CDR2 is SYDVKM. V dropped 4 bases and J dropped 6 bases, with 16 bases sitting between them. The CDR3 has 15 residues. The CDR3 DNA sequence: TGTGCCAGCAGTTCACAGGGAGGGGGTCGCAATGAGCAGTTCTTC. Translation gives CASSSQGGGRNEQFF.

The chain combines TRBV9 with TRBJ2-1; TRBD1 might be the D (5 bases). The V and J ends lost 0 bases and 9 bases respectively, with 16 bases between them. Germline CDR1 reads SGDLS; CDR2 reads YYNGEE. This CDR3 has 15 residues. The CDR3 loop reads CASSVEDRSPGEQFF. CDR3 sequence (DNA): TGTGCCAGCAGCGTAGAAGACAGATCCCCAGGTGAGCAGTTCTTC.

V and J are TRBV7-9 and TRBJ2-1; 8 bases match TRBD2. CDR1 and CDR2 (germline): SEHNR, FQNEAQ (reference sequence). V was pared by 3 bases and J by 3 bases, with 1 base of the junction left unmatched. The CDR3 extends over 14 amino acids. CDR3 DNA: TGTGCCAGCAGCTTTACTAGCGGCTACAATGAGCAGTTCTTC. This codes for CASSFTSGYNEQFF.

J is TRBJ1-6 and V is TRBV5-1; D is undetermined. V dropped 2 bases and J dropped 0 bases, with 6 bases sitting between them. This CDR3 is built from 15 residues. Looked up from germline, CDR1 is SGHRS and CDR2 is YFSETQ. The CDR3 coding sequence is TGCGCCAGCAGCTTTTCAAGCTCCTATAATTCACCCCTCCACTTT. Translation gives CASSFSSSYNSPLHF.

The genes are TRBV5-4 and TRBJ2-5, with 12 bases identical to TRBD2. The germline V gene has CDR1 SGHNT and CDR2 YYREEE (reference sequence). The CDR3 is 16 residues long. V dropped 4 bases and J dropped 3; count of bases not matched to a gene: 7. CDR3 amino acids: CASSQPLAGGKETQYF. The DNA of the CDR3 is TGTGCCAGCAGCCAGCCGCTAGCGGGAGGGAAAGAGACCCAGTACTTC.